This entry is about one T cell receptor beta chain. This sample is part of a study of long-term antiretroviral therapy in people with HIV. CDR3 length equals 14 residues. Germline CDR1 is MGHDK and CDR2 is SYGVNS. Trimming stripped 6 bases from V and 1 base from J, with 12 bases between. The immunoSEQ assay was v3.0, run at survey level. The table came from immunoSEQ multiplex PCR; TCRdb's copy has only in-frame clones and leaves some out. The data hold about 20,000 clones, with 78% observed a single time. Sequenced here: unsorted PBMCs, sampled 0.3 years after starting antiretroviral therapy. The chain carries TRBV25-1 and TRBJ1-2; weak D call: TRBD1 (5 bases). The receptor comes from a woman aged 45-65 years with HIV. The CDR3: CASSSGTFNYGYTF. CDR3 in DNA: TGTGCCAGCAGCTCCGGGACCTTTAACTATGGCTACACCTTC.